The next 6 T cell receptor beta chains were all read from a single sample in a study of regulatory T cells in long-lasting Graves disease. In building TCR beta libraries, iRepertoire HTBI primers were used together with Arm-PCR of CDR3 regions. TCRdb processed the multiplex PCR reads anew with MiXCR; each CDR3 protein has one entry. Found here are some 560,000 distinct CDR3 sequences, 15% to 20% of them singletons; the top ten hold around 25%. Specified time point: newly diagnosed GD, antithyroid drugs for less than 3 months. Construction of the TCR library relied on RNA isolated from PBMCs. The same sample was also used in a study of T cells in Graves' hyperthyroidism and ophthalmopathy.

The source material was peripheral blood mononuclear cells (PBMCs), sampled at new diagnosis, from a patient treated with antithyroid drugs. The source of these receptors is a middle-aged woman with Graves disease.

This clonotype was found a few times. The CDR3, as DNA: TGCAGCGTTAAACGGCGGGGGGCTTACAATGAGCAGTTCTTC. Its translation: CSVKRRGAYNEQFF. This rearrangement joins TRBV29-1 to TRBJ2-1; TRBD2 aligns across 8 bases. CDR3 size: 14 residues. Germline CDR1 reads SQVTM; CDR2 reads ANQGSEA. V lost 5 bases and J lost 4; bases outside the gene matches: 7.

This clonotype was seen many times. The chain is built from TRBV3-1 and TRBJ2-5; 7 nucleotides align to TRBD2. The J segment lost 6 bases and the V segment lost 5 bases, leaving 6 bases of the junction unmatched. This CDR3 comprises 13 residues. Germline V gives CDR1 LGHDT, CDR2 YNNKEL (reference sequence). The CDR3 nucleotides are TGTGCCAGCAGCGTTACTAGCGAGCAGACCCAGTACTTC. Its protein is CASSVTSEQTQYF.

This clonotype was observed a few times. The CDR3 loop is CSAIQGSETQYF. The CDR3 DNA is TGCAGCGCCATACAGGGGTCGGAGACCCAGTACTTC. V and J are TRBV29-1 and TRBJ2-5; 7 bases align to TRBD1. The CDR3 loop spans 12 amino acids. With 7 bases clipped from V and 5 bases from J, the junction kept 7 bases outside the gene matches. Germline V gene lookup returns CDR1 SQVTM and CDR2 ANQGSEA. Using reference TRBV29-1 and TRBJ2-5 for the parts outside the CDR3, the full variable domain is SAVISQKPSRDICQRGTSLTIQCQVDSQVTMMFWYRQQPGQSLTLIATANQGSEATYESGFVIDKFPISRPNLTFSTLTVSNMSPEDSSIYLCSAIQGSETQYFGPGTRLLVL.

This clonotype has a count of ten or more. The V call is TRBV12-3 or TRBV12-4, the J call TRBJ2-1, with D unresolved. Trimming removed 4 bases from V and 4 bases from J, with 5 bases in between. The CDR3 is made up of 12 amino acids. CDR3 residues: CASSSIYNEQFF. In DNA form, the CDR3 reads TGTGCCAGCAGTTCGATTTACAATGAGCAGTTCTTC.

This clonotype has a count of ten or more. The V call is TRBV30, the J call TRBJ2-7; D tentatively reads TRBD1 or TRBD2 (6 bases each). CDR3 length: 14 residues. Between the trimmed V and J ends, which lost 2 bases and 0 bases, there was a span of 11 bases. Per germline, CDR1 GTSNPN and CDR2 SVGIG (reference sequence). The CDR3 nucleotides read TGTGCCTGGAGTCCGAAGGGGGGCTCCTACGAGCAGTACTTC. The encoded protein is CAWSPKGGSYEQYF.

This chain links TRBV4-2 with TRBJ2-2; the D call may be TRBD1 or TRBD2 (5 bases each). V was shortened by 4 bases and J by 3 bases, with 9 bases between the two germline ends. Germline CDR1 and CDR2: LGHNA and YNFKEQ. The CDR3 covers 14 residues. The CDR3 DNA reads as TGTGCCAGCAGCCTCCGGGACGACACCGGGGAGCTGTTTTTT. It translates to CASSLRDDTGELFF.